This entry features one T cell receptor beta chain sequence. This may come from a read error, since a much larger clone is one base off. The CDR3 runs to 17 residues. V lost 7 bases, J lost 0 bases, and 20 bases lay in between. This sample was taken from a study of spatial heterogeneity in lung cancer. Across the whole study: Donation came from over 60 patients with untreated early-stage non-small cell lung cancer. The study sequenced follow-up PBMC samples when they were available, at a median of roughly 24 months after resection.

A single record per CDR3 protein comes from TCRdb applying MiXCR to the 5' RACE reads. This table holds 85,000 to 100,000 distinct CDR3 sequences, roughly 19% found once. Time point in this sample: blood at routine non-recurrence follow-up after resection. The chain carries TRBV12-3 or TRBV12-4 and TRBJ2-3, with no clear D. The specimen was PBMCs, collected at follow-up. The receptor comes from a male donor with early-stage non-small cell lung cancer. In DNA form, the CDR3 reads TGTGCCAGCACCTTCCAGTTTTATCCTTCTAGCACAGATACGCAGTATTTT. Translated, it gives CASTFQFYPSSTDTQYF.